Many counts were recorded for the clone carrying this T cell receptor (beta chain). Its antigen is as yet unknown. A much larger clonotype is one base distant, so this may be a read error. MiXCR was run by TCRdb on the multiplex PCR reads, yielding one entry per CDR3 protein. The table has roughly 100,000 distinct CDR3 sequences, approximately 28% seen once. These data belong to a study of breast tumors, draining lymph nodes, adjacent tissues. Overall study results and limits: The lymph node origin of tumor T cells was framed as consistent with a hypothesis, not demonstrated. Luminal-like breast cancer showed significantly higher tumor–nontumor repertoire similarity than basal-like. Compared with lymph nodes, tumors were less diverse; compared with nontumor tissue, more. The data were judged consistent with most tumor T cells coming from lymph node and expanding in tumor.

This CDR3 has 13 residues. Samples came from axillary lymph nodes draining the breast cancer. J is TRBJ1-2 and V is TRBV12-3 or TRBV12-4, with TRBD1 matching 7 bases. The receptor was isolated from a female donor with breast cancer. Some clones in this sample may be carry-over from other donors' samples. Source material: axillary lymph node tissue. The CDR3 region has the DNA TGTGCCAGCAGCCCCGACAGGGACTATGACTACACCTTC. The encoded protein is CASSPDRDYDYTF.